The 18 T cell receptor beta chains below were found in one sample sequenced in a study of identical twins. One entry per CDR3 protein results from TCRdb running MiXCR on the 5' RACE reads. The table has 550,000 to 700,000 distinct CDR3 sequences, 21% seen once. The same sample was also used in a study of T cells expressing NK-cell markers.

Sample: PBMCs. These TCRs come from a young woman in good health.

This clonotype was counted many times. The chain uses TRBV30 and TRBJ1-3; 8 nucleotides agree with TRBD1. Germline V gene data show CDR1 as GTSNPN and CDR2 as SVGIG (reference sequence). The CDR3 contains 13 residues. V shed 2 bases and J 6 bases; nucleotides not matched to a gene: 3. The CDR3 nucleotides are TGTGCCTGGAGTTCGGACAGGGAAAACACCATATATTTT. Translated: CAWSSDRENTIYF.

The rearrangement joins TRBV20-1 to TRBJ2-7, with TRBD2 matching over 11 bases. V was clipped by 6 bases and J by 7 bases; unmatched bases: 14. The germline CDR1 and CDR2 sequences are DFQATT and SNEGSKA (reference sequence). The CDR3 extends over 15 amino acids. In DNA, the CDR3 is TGCAGTGCCCCCGACCGACTAGCGGGATTGGGAGAGCAGTACTTC. Its translation is CSAPDRLAGLGEQYF.

The table lists this clonotype with a few counts. The rearrangement links TRBV12-3 or TRBV12-4 to TRBJ2-1, with no clear D. V was pared by 9 bases and J by 3 bases, with 12 bases between. This CDR3 is 13 amino acids long. The CDR3 nucleotides read TGTGCCAGTACAAACTGGGACTACAATGAGCAGTTCTTC. Protein: CASTNWDYNEQFF.

This clonotype occurred a few times. This chain uses TRBV5-5 with TRBJ2-6; perhaps TRBD2 as D (6 bases). The CDR3 loop spans 15 amino acids. Germline loops: CDR1 SGHKS, CDR2 YYEKEE (reference sequence). V gave up 3 bases and J gave up 3 bases, with 10 bases separating them. The CDR3 region is CASSSIGGGANVLTF. In DNA form, the CDR3 reads TGTGCCAGCAGCTCGATCGGGGGTGGGGCCAACGTCCTGACTTTC.

This clonotype turned up a few times. CDR3 DNA sequence: TGCAGTGCTAGGGGAACAGGGAAAGATACGCAGTATTTT. This gives the protein CSARGTGKDTQYF. This chain joins TRBV20-1 and TRBJ2-3, with D maybe TRBD1 (6 bases). V was trimmed by 3 bases and J by 5 bases, leaving 12 bases between them. Germline V gene lookup returns CDR1 DFQATT and CDR2 SNEGSKA (reference sequence). CDR3 length: 13 residues.

This clonotype was seen repeatedly, ten times or more. CDR3: CASSSQVNTEAFF. The CDR3 DNA reads TGTGCCAGCAGTTCCCAGGTAAACACTGAAGCTTTCTTT. This chain connects TRBV12-3 or TRBV12-4 to TRBJ1-1; D unclear. With 4 bases removed from V and 2 bases from J, the gap between germline ends came to 8 bases. The CDR3 has 13 residues.

The sample holds a few counts of this clonotype. CDR3 DNA: TGCAGTGCCACGGGTCCCAGCGTGAACACTGAAGCTTTCTTT. It specifies CSATGPSVNTEAFF. The chain has TRBV20-1 and TRBJ1-1; D is undetermined. Germline values: CDR1 DFQATT, CDR2 SNEGSKA (reference sequence). The V end was cut by 6 bases, the J end by 0 bases, with 14 bases between. The CDR3 covers 14 residues.

This clonotype has only a few counts. The V gene is TRBV5-1, the J gene TRBJ2-3; D is unclear. Trimming shortened V by 0 bases and J by 6 bases, and 11 bases separated the two germline ends. The CDR3 extends over 14 amino acids. CDR1 is SGHRS, CDR2 YFSETQ, per germline. The CDR3 region is CASSLGPAGDTQYF. CDR3 bases: TGCGCCAGCAGCTTGGGTCCGGCAGGCGATACGCAGTATTTT.

V usage is TRBV5-1 and J usage is TRBJ2-1, with 7 bases matching TRBD2. The ends lost 0 bases at V and 7 bases at J; junction bases unmatched: 4. CDR3 length equals 14 residues. The germline V gene encodes CDR1 SGHRS and CDR2 YFSETQ. The CDR3: CASSLEEGGNEQFF. DNA for the CDR3: TGCGCCAGCAGCTTGGAGGAGGGAGGGAATGAGCAGTTCTTC.

The gene calls are TRBV12-3 or TRBV12-4 and TRBJ2-5; 11 positions match TRBD2. The CDR3 contains 16 residues. Unmatched junction bases numbered 5, after V lost 4 bases and J lost 1 base. The CDR3 loop is CASSSRLAGTQETQYF. The CDR3 nucleotides read TGTGCCAGCAGTTCCAGACTAGCGGGGACCCAAGAGACCCAGTACTTC.

This clonotype was counted ten times or more. This chain uses TRBV20-1 with TRBJ2-7; D is ambiguous. This CDR3 region has 12 residues. Trimming removed 2 bases at V and 1 base at J, with 6 bases between. Germline CDR1 and CDR2: DFQATT and SNEGSKA (reference sequence). CDR3 sequence: CSARWQSYEQYF. The CDR3 DNA sequence: TGCAGTGCTAGATGGCAGTCCTACGAGCAGTACTTC.

This clonotype was detected a few times. This chain uses TRBV20-1 with TRBJ2-5; the match to TRBD2 covers 8 bases. V lost 6 bases and J lost 6; bases outside the gene matches: 3. CDR1 is DFQATT, CDR2 SNEGSKA, per germline (reference sequence). This CDR3 contains 11 residues. The CDR3 loop reads CSAEREKTQYF. CDR3 sequence (DNA): TGCAGTGCGGAGCGGGAGAAGACCCAGTACTTC.

The CDR3 here is CSARAESSYEQYF. CDR3 sequence (DNA): TGCAGTGCTAGAGCTGAGAGCTCCTACGAGCAGTACTTC. The chain links TRBV20-1 to TRBJ2-7, with D unclear. Between the trimmed V and J ends, which lost 1 base and 0 bases, there was a span of 7 bases. This CDR3 spans 13 amino acids. Germline V gives CDR1 DFQATT, CDR2 SNEGSKA (reference sequence).

The V gene is TRBV20-1, the J gene TRBJ2-5, with D unresolved. V dropped 7 bases and J dropped 2 bases, with 14 bases sitting between them. Germline V gene lookup returns CDR1 DFQATT and CDR2 SNEGSKA (reference sequence). The CDR3 is made up of 13 amino acids. The CDR3: CSGFGPDQETQYF. In nucleotides, the CDR3 is TGCAGTGGTTTCGGACCGGATCAAGAGACCCAGTACTTC.

This clonotype came up many times. The rearrangement links TRBV20-1 to TRBJ2-1; possible D gene TRBD2, 5 bases. Germline V gene lookup returns CDR1 DFQATT and CDR2 SNEGSKA (reference sequence). This CDR3 is built from 11 residues. The V end lost 0 bases, the J end lost 10 bases, and 7 bases lay between the germline ends. CDR3 DNA sequence: TGCAGTGCTAGAGATCGAGGGGAGCAGTTCTTC. Its translation is CSARDRGEQFF.

This clonotype was counted between two and nine times. V and J are TRBV6-2 or TRBV6-3 and TRBJ2-7, with 10 bases matching TRBD2. J gave up 0 bases and V 7 bases, and 6 bases lay outside the gene matches. Germline CDR1 reads MNHEY; CDR2 reads SVGEGT. CDR3 length equals 15 residues. CDR3 loop: CASTHGLAVSYEQYF. CDR3 DNA sequence: TGTGCCAGCACCCATGGACTAGCGGTCTCCTACGAGCAGTACTTC.

There are a few counts of this clonotype. The rearrangement uses TRBV7-2 and TRBJ2-7; perhaps TRBD1 as D (7 bases). The V and J ends lost 5 bases and 1 base respectively, with 15 bases between them. CDR3 length equals 15 residues. Germline V CDR1 and CDR2: SGHTA, FQGNSA. CDR3 DNA sequence: TGTGCCAGCAGCGGGAGGACAGGATTTTCCTACGAGCAGTACTTC. Amino acid sequence: CASSGRTGFSYEQYF.

This CDR3 reads CAWRGLAGGTHEQFF. CDR3 nucleotide sequence: TGTGCCTGGCGGGGACTAGCGGGAGGAACCCATGAGCAGTTCTTC. This chain links TRBV30 with TRBJ2-1; 15 nucleotides align to TRBD2. The CDR3 sequence is 15 residues long. CDR1 and CDR2 from the germline V gene are GTSNPN and SVGIG (reference sequence). Unmatched junction bases numbered 7, after V lost 5 bases and J lost 8 bases.